This T cell receptor beta chain was profiled in a study of T-cell reconstitution after alpha-beta-depleted transplantation in children. This CDR3 comprises 13 residues. Per germline, CDR1 SQVTM and CDR2 ANQGSEA. The V end lost 2 bases, the J end lost 3 bases, and 10 bases lay between the germline ends. Unique molecular identifiers were incorporated during preparation of the TCRbeta library. From the PCR reads, TCRdb called clonotypes with MiXCR, one entry per CDR3 protein. The sample has over 300,000 distinct CDR3 sequences; approximately 10% are singletons. The source of this sequence is a human donor who donated a stem cell graft to a child with acute lymphoblastic leukemia. The V call is TRBV29-1, the J call TRBJ1-2; no firm D call. The sequences come from PBMCs from the stem cell graft donor, collected from the stem cell graft. Written as DNA, the CDR3 is TGCAGCGTTGAACACAGCCCTTACTATGGCTACACCTTC. This encodes CSVEHSPYYGYTF.